The TCR beta chain under discussion was sequenced for a study of siplizumab effects on memory and regulatory T cells. Overall study: Siplizumab at around 0.94 ug/mL was tested against drug-free controls in paired reactions. Findings and limits, study-wide: Unstimulated subsets captured only a minor fraction of alloreactive clones. Proliferating Tregs in siplizumab cultures were never verified as suppressive.

As described, mixed lymphocyte reaction cells underwent coculture at 37°C for a duration of around six days. Each population got its own dye, CFSE for responder PBMCs and Violet Dye for stimulator PBMCs, and they were put together 1:1. Sample share makes this clone medium-sized. Antigen specificity is unknown. Sequencing used immunoSEQ multiplex PCR; TCRdb keeps in-frame clones, though not all of them. The sample consists of 6,500 to 7,500 clones, approximately 40% of them appearing once. Germline V gene sequence: CDR1 MNHEY, CDR2 SMNVEV (reference sequence). V was shortened by 3 bases and J by 4 bases, with 8 bases between the two germline ends. This CDR3 region has 13 residues.

The source material was CFSE-low (dividing) CD8+ T cells sorted from an allogeneic mixed lymphocyte reaction. The sequence came from a human donor in good health; the cells came from an allogeneic mixed lymphocyte reaction. The genes are TRBV27 and TRBJ2-3, with D uncertain. The CDR3 protein is CASSFSAPDTQYF. Written as DNA, the CDR3 is TGTGCCAGCAGTTTTTCTGCCCCAGATACGCAGTATTTT.